This passage covers 30 T cell receptor beta chains from one sample sequenced in a study of type 1 regulatory T cells. No antigens are known for them. TCRdb re-analysed the reads in MiXCR, keeping a single row per CDR3 protein. Among about 71,000 distinct CDR3 sequences, roughly 20% were seen once, and the ten largest hold more than 7.5%. Findings and caveats of the study: Tr1 cells had a more restricted TCR repertoire than non-Tr1 cells.

Sequenced material: cultured type 1 regulatory T (Tr1) cells, either the whole culture or a sorted fraction (not recorded which). These receptors all come from a human donor in good health.

The genes are TRBV9 and TRBJ1-2; D may be TRBD1 (5 bases). The V gene lost 4 bases and the J gene lost 0 bases, with 13 bases spanning the gap. Per the germline V gene, CDR1 is SGDLS and CDR2 is YYNGEE. CDR3 length equals 15 residues. In DNA, the CDR3 is TGTGCCAGCAGCATCGACAGTATAGCTAACTATGGCTACACCTTC. This encodes CASSIDSIANYGYTF.

This clonotype was counted between two and nine times. The chain recombines TRBV5-1 with TRBJ1-1; 11 bases are a match to TRBD1. Germline lookup yields CDR1 SGHRS and CDR2 YFSETQ. The V gene end was trimmed by 4 bases and the J gene end by 5 bases; junction bases not matched to a gene: 4. This CDR3 region has 14 residues. The CDR3 DNA reads TGCGCCAGCAGCGACGGACAGGGGGCGACTGAAGCTTTCTTT. Its translation is CASSDGQGATEAFF.

The chain carries TRBV12-3 or TRBV12-4 and TRBJ1-1, with a possible D match to TRBD1 (6 bases). The CDR3 runs to 13 residues. The germline V and J ends were trimmed by 5 bases and 4 bases, with 11 bases remaining between them. DNA for the CDR3: TGTGCCAGCAGTCGCGGACAGCCCACTGAAGCTTTCTTT. Protein product: CASSRGQPTEAFF.

As to this clonotype: A much larger clone lies one base from this, so it may be a read error. The J gene is TRBJ2-7, the V gene TRBV3-1, with 11 nucleotides matching TRBD2. This CDR3 is built from 15 residues. Germline CDR1 is LGHDT and CDR2 is YNNKEL (reference sequence). CDR3 protein: CASSPSGRISYGQYF. As DNA, the CDR3 is TGTGCCAGCAGCCCTAGCGGGAGGATCTCCTACGGGCAGTACTTC.

V is TRBV9 and J is TRBJ2-1; D tentatively reads TRBD1 or TRBD2 (6 bases each). The CDR3 sequence is 14 residues long. Germline assignment: CDR1 SGDLS and CDR2 YYNGEE. V shed 3 bases and J shed 4 bases, with 11 bases lying between them. The CDR3 bases are TGTGCCAGCAGCGGGGGGGCCAAGTACAATGAGCAGTTCTTC. Amino acids: CASSGGAKYNEQFF. The full variable domain, with the rest looked up from reference TRBV9 and TRBJ2-1, is DSGVTQTPKHLITATGQRVTLRCSPRSGDLSVYWYQQSLDQGLQFLIQYYNGEERAKGNILERFSAQQFPDLHSELNLSSLELGDSALYFCASSGGAKYNEQFFGPGTRLTVL.

In DNA, the CDR3 is TGTGCCAGCAGTTTTGAGGGGGCAAACACTGAAGCTTTCTTT. This translates into CASSFEGANTEAFF. The chain joins TRBV12-3 or TRBV12-4 to TRBJ1-1; TRBD1 aligns across 7 bases. The CDR3 extends over 14 amino acids. Trimming cost V 3 bases and J 2 bases; bases outside gene matches: 3.

This clonotype was counted a few times. The rearrangement uses TRBV24-1 and TRBJ2-1; TRBD1 matches at 11 bases. Germline assignment: CDR1 KGHDR and CDR2 SFDVKD. The CDR3 length is 17 residues. V was clipped by 3 bases and J by 4 bases; unmatched bases: 7. CDR3 DNA sequence: TGTGCCACCAGTGATACTCCCGGGACAGGGGGTTACAATGAGCAGTTCTTC. It yields the protein CATSDTPGTGGYNEQFF.

The chain is built from TRBV5-1 and TRBJ1-2; no firm D call. This CDR3 has 13 amino acids. The ends were cut back, 2 bases at V and 4 bases at J, with 9 bases in the middle. From germline, CDR1 is SGHRS and CDR2 YFSETQ. The CDR3 coding sequence is TGCGCCAGCAGCTTAGGACGGATCTATGGCTACACCTTC. It is translated as CASSLGRIYGYTF.

A remark on this clonotype: This sequence may be a read error, since a much larger clone differs from it by one base. The V call is TRBV6-2 or TRBV6-3, the J call TRBJ1-5; unclear D gene. Germline assignment: CDR1 MNHEY and CDR2 SVGEGT. The CDR3 runs to 13 residues. The CDR3 region is CASSYSYGQSQHF. For the CDR3, the DNA is TGTGCCAGCAGTTACTCATATGGTCAGTCCCAGCATTTT.

Ten or more counts support this clonotype. This chain joins TRBV6-1 and TRBJ1-5, with no clear D. The CDR3 is made up of 16 amino acids. The germline V gene encodes CDR1 MNHNS and CDR2 SASEGT. Trimming left V 2 bases short and J 7 bases short, with 18 bases between. The chain's CDR3 is CASSERAATLGQPQHF. CDR3 nucleotide sequence: TGTGCCAGCAGTGAACGGGCAGCTACTCTGGGGCAGCCCCAGCATTTT.

This clonotype was seen only a few times. The gene calls are TRBV3-1 and TRBJ1-5; D is ambiguous. In germline, CDR1 is LGHDT, CDR2 YNNKEL (reference sequence). The CDR3 length is 13 residues. Trimming left V 5 bases short and J 9 bases short, with 14 bases between. CDR3 amino acids: CASSATGGRPQHF. The CDR3 DNA reads as TGTGCCAGCAGCGCGACGGGCGGCCGGCCCCAGCATTTT.

In its sample, this clonotype was seen a few times. The rearrangement joins TRBV5-1 to TRBJ2-5; D unclear. Germline CDR1 is SGHRS and CDR2 is YFSETQ. V gave up 1 base and J gave up 2 bases, with 9 bases separating them. There are 14 residues in the CDR3. In nucleotides, the CDR3 is TGCGCCAGCAGCTTGTTGGGCCTACAAGAGACCCAGTACTTC. Protein product: CASSLLGLQETQYF.

This clonotype has more than one count but fewer than ten. The V gene is TRBV9, the J gene TRBJ2-1, with 9 bases matching TRBD1. Germline CDR1 is SGDLS and CDR2 is YYNGEE. This CDR3 region has 17 residues. V was pared by 0 bases and J by 8 bases, with 12 bases of the junction left unmatched. The CDR3 region is CASSVVVSGTGRDEQFF. DNA of the CDR3: TGTGCCAGCAGCGTAGTCGTCTCAGGGACAGGGAGGGATGAGCAGTTCTTC.

The CDR3 DNA reads as TGTGCCAGCAGTTACTCGCCGGGACAGGGGTCGGATACGCAGTATTTT. Translating it yields CASSYSPGQGSDTQYF. V gene TRBV6-2 or TRBV6-3 combines with J gene TRBJ2-3, with 10 bases identical to TRBD1. The V and J ends lost 0 bases and 6 bases, in that order; junction bases with no gene match: 6. CDR1 is MNHEY, CDR2 SVGEGT, per germline. CDR3 size: 16 residues.

V is TRBV7-2 and J is TRBJ2-3; D is perhaps TRBD2 (6 bases). V lost 5 bases to trimming and J lost 4 bases, with 13 bases between them. This CDR3 has 14 amino acids. CDR1 is SGHTA and CDR2 is FQGNSA in the germline V gene. CDR3 DNA sequence: TGTGCCAGCAGCCCGCAGTGGGGGGCAGATACGCAGTATTTT. As protein: CASSPQWGADTQYF.

This clonotype has at least ten counts. The rearrangement links TRBV18 to TRBJ1-4; D might be TRBD1 (5 bases). The CDR3 has 14 residues. CDR1 is KGHSH and CDR2 is LQKENI in the germline V gene. Deletions cut 2 bases from V and 8 bases from J, with 12 bases between. DNA of the CDR3: TGTGCCAGCTCACCAGGAGGGGATCCAGAAAAACTGTTTTTT. Its protein product is CASSPGGDPEKLFF.

The rearrangement uses TRBV11-1 and TRBJ1-2; D is unresolved. This CDR3 spans 13 amino acids. In germline, CDR1 is SGHAT, CDR2 FQDESV (reference sequence). V shed 5 bases and J shed 2 bases, with 9 bases lying between them. The CDR3 here is CASSLNLNYGYTF. The CDR3, as DNA: TGTGCCAGCAGCCTTAACTTGAACTATGGCTACACCTTC. The complete variable domain, with remaining parts taken from reference TRBV11-1 and TRBJ1-2, reads EAEVAQSPRYKITEKSQAVAFWCDPISGHATLYWYRQILGQGPELLVQFQDESVVDDSQLPKDRFSAERLKGVDSTLKIQPAELGDSAMYLCASSLNLNYGYTFGSGTRLTVV.

This clonotype was detected a few times. This chain connects TRBV19 to TRBJ1-2; no reliable D call. CDR1 and CDR2 (germline): LNHDA, SQIVND (reference sequence). This CDR3 has 17 amino acids. V lost 3 bases and J 3 bases, leaving 20 bases between the germline ends. The CDR3 region has the DNA TGTGCCAGTAGTATCGGCACAGCGCGGGCAGAGTACTATGGCTACACCTTC. Translation gives CASSIGTARAEYYGYTF.

This clonotype was seen just once. V and J are TRBV7-9 and TRBJ2-1, with 8 bases matching TRBD1. V shed 1 base and J 8 bases; nucleotides not matched to a gene: 13. Germline loops: CDR1 SEHNR, CDR2 FQNEAQ (reference sequence). There are 17 residues in the CDR3. The CDR3 DNA reads as TGTGCCAGCAGCTTAGACACCTGGGACAGGAGGGGCGATGAGCAGTTCTTC. This sequence encodes CASSLDTWDRRGDEQFF.

This chain links TRBV10-3 with TRBJ1-1, with TRBD1 identical over 9 bases. Germline trimming cut 6 bases from V and 4 bases from J; bases unmatched to any gene: 6. There are 14 residues in the CDR3. Germline V gene sequence: CDR1 ENHRY, CDR2 SYGVKD. This CDR3 reads CAIRQDRGSTEAFF. In DNA form, the CDR3 reads TGTGCCATCAGACAGGACAGGGGAAGCACTGAAGCTTTCTTT.

This clonotype was seen a few times. V usage is TRBV29-1 and J usage is TRBJ1-1; D remains ambiguous. The CDR3 runs 13 residues. Germline CDR1 and CDR2: SQVTM and ANQGSEA. The V gene lost 1 base and the J gene lost 1 base, with 7 bases spanning the gap. CDR3 in DNA: TGCAGCGTTGAAGGACACAAGAACACTGAAGCTTTCTTT. Amino acid sequence: CSVEGHKNTEAFF. Together with reference TRBV29-1 and TRBJ1-1, the CDR3 gives the full variable domain: SAVISQKPSRDICQRGTSLTIQCQVDSQVTMMFWYRQQPGQSLTLIATANQGSEATYESGFVIDKFPISRPNLTFSTLTVSNMSPEDSSIYLCSVEGHKNTEAFFGQGTRLTVV.

This clonotype was seen more than once but under ten times. The rearrangement joins TRBV20-1 to TRBJ2-7; D is unresolved. Germline loops: CDR1 DFQATT, CDR2 SNEGSKA (reference sequence). The CDR3 is 12 residues long. With 3 bases removed from V and 2 bases from J, the gap between germline ends came to 8 bases. CDR3 nucleotide sequence: TGCAGTGCTAGGCGGCAGACCTACGAGCAGTACTTC. Translating gives CSARRQTYEQYF.

This clonotype was found a few times. This chain uses TRBV28 with TRBJ2-1, with D perhaps given as TRBD1 or TRBD2 (5 bases each). CDR3 length: 14 residues. V gave up 5 bases and J gave up 3 bases, with 11 bases separating them. Germline CDR1 and CDR2: MDHEN and SYDVKM. This chain's CDR3 is CASSRPGRYNEQFF. Here the CDR3 DNA reads TGTGCCAGCAGTCGCCCGGGACGCTACAATGAGCAGTTCTTC. Based on the CDR3 plus reference TRBV28 and TRBJ2-1, the full variable domain is DVKVTQSSRYLVKRTGEKVFLECVQDMDHENMFWYRQDPGLGLRLIYFSYDVKMKEKGDIPEGYSVSREKKERFSLILESASTNQTSMYLCASSRPGRYNEQFFGPGTRLTVL.

This clonotype was seen many times. The J gene is TRBJ1-3, the V gene TRBV14, with a possible D match to TRBD1 (5 bases). CDR1 is SGHDN, CDR2 FVKESK, per germline. V was trimmed by 4 bases and J by 4 bases, leaving 11 bases between them. The CDR3 covers 14 residues. The DNA of the CDR3 is TGTGCCAGCAGCCCAGGACATTCAGGAAACACCATATATTTT. This gives the protein CASSPGHSGNTIYF.

The rearrangement uses TRBV12-3 or TRBV12-4 and TRBJ2-7, with 7 bases lining up with TRBD1. J lost 6 bases, V lost 2 bases, and 4 bases had no gene match. This CDR3 comprises 13 residues. Here the CDR3 DNA reads TGTGCCAGCAGTTTAAGCTCAGGGGGCGAGCAGTACTTC. Protein sequence: CASSLSSGGEQYF.

V and J are TRBV7-9 and TRBJ2-2, with 9 bases that match TRBD2. This CDR3 region has 15 residues. The trim removed 4 bases at V and 3 bases at J, leaving 3 bases unmatched. Germline lookup yields CDR1 SEHNR and CDR2 FQNEAQ (reference sequence). The CDR3 loop is CASSYRLADTGELFF. As DNA, the CDR3 is TGTGCCAGCAGCTACCGACTAGCGGACACCGGGGAGCTGTTTTTT.

The gene calls are TRBV12-3 or TRBV12-4 and TRBJ2-1; 8 nucleotides match TRBD1. The CDR3 contains 12 residues. Losses at the gene ends were 6 bases for V and 15 bases for J; bases not matched to a gene: 10. The CDR3 DNA reads TGTGCCAGCAGCCCAAGGACAGGGCCCTGGTTCTTC. It encodes CASSPRTGPWFF.

The chain is built from TRBV19 and TRBJ2-5, with D possibly being TRBD1 (5 bases). The CDR3 consists of 14 residues. V was clipped by 1 base and J by 5 bases, with 11 bases between them. The germline V gene encodes CDR1 LNHDA and CDR2 SQIVND (reference sequence). The CDR3 region is CASSIGARVETQYF. DNA of the CDR3: TGTGCCAGTAGTATAGGGGCCAGGGTGGAGACCCAGTACTTC.

This sequence joins TRBV28 and TRBJ2-7; D ambiguous. CDR3 length: 14 amino acids. CDR1 and CDR2 from the germline V gene are MDHEN and SYDVKM. V was cut by 8 bases and J by 2 bases, with 16 bases left in between. The CDR3 DNA sequence: TGTGCCAGCCACTCCGTAGCAATAACCTACGAGCAGTACTTC. This encodes CASHSVAITYEQYF.

This clonotype has only one observation. For the CDR3, the DNA is TGTGCCAGCTCAAACCGGCTAGCGGGAGGTTCGAACACCGGGGAGCTGTTTTTT. Its translation: CASSNRLAGGSNTGELFF. The chain employs TRBV18 and TRBJ2-2; 11 nucleotides agree with TRBD2. The CDR3 spans 18 residues. V trimming: 5 bases; J trimming: 0 bases; junction bases outside the gene matches: 8. The germline gives CDR1 KGHSH, CDR2 LQKENI.